The 13 T cell receptor beta chains presented below share a single source sample, sequenced in a study of cytomegalovirus exposure and HLA in healthy donors (dated by TCRdb to about 2017). Libraries came from the immunoSEQ multiplex PCR assay. For the multiplex PCR, a mixture combining 60 forward primers for TCR Vbeta segments and 13 reverse primers for TCR Jbeta segments was used. Here the immuneACCESS table is served through TCRdb, limited to in-frame sequences with V and J called. Missing clones are a known gap in these copies; in checked studies unresolved V genes cover under half, and the rest lacks a known reason. This sample holds 120,000 or so clones; approximately 80% were observed only once. The top ten clones comprise 0.2% to 0.3% of the sample. The sequencing sample was made of PBMCs. The receptors shown here come from a man over 45 in good health and CMV-seronegative.

This clone appeared a single time. The chain carries TRBV7-9 and TRBJ2-1, with TRBD2 identical over 9 bases. The V gene end was trimmed by 4 bases and the J gene end by 3 bases; junction bases not matched to a gene: 7. This CDR3 contains 16 residues. CDR1 and CDR2 (germline): SEHNR, FQNEAQ (reference sequence). Written as DNA, the CDR3 is TGTGCCAGCAGCTCGACTAGCGGACCGTACTACAATGAGCAGTTCTTC. This codes for CASSSTSGPYYNEQFF.

The J gene is TRBJ1-1, the V gene TRBV5-4; tentatively, D is TRBD1 (5 bases). Germline V CDR1 and CDR2: SGHNT, YYREEE (reference sequence). The ends were cut back, 0 bases at V and 7 bases at J, with 10 bases in the middle. This CDR3 contains 13 residues. The CDR3 sequence: CASSLVTAYEAFF. The CDR3 bases are TGTGCCAGCAGCTTGGTGACAGCCTATGAAGCTTTCTTT. Full variable domain (remainder filled in from reference TRBV5-4 and TRBJ1-1): ETGVTQSPTHLIKTRGQQVTLRCSSQSGHNTVSWYQQALGQGPQFIFQYYREEENGRGNFPPRFSGLQFPNYSSELNVNALELDDSALYLCASSLVTAYEAFFGQGTRLTVV.

The chain carries TRBV20-1 and TRBJ1-2; no clear D. Trimming took 7 bases from V and 7 from J, leaving 7 bases between them. Germline V gives CDR1 DFQATT, CDR2 SNEGSKA (reference sequence). CDR3 length equals 9 residues. The DNA of the CDR3 is TGCAGTGGGAGCTTTGGCTACACCTTC. Translating gives CSGSFGYTF.

The chain links TRBV9 to TRBJ2-5; D perhaps matches TRBD2 (6 bases). Germline lookup yields CDR1 SGDLS and CDR2 YYNGEE. Trimming shortened V by 2 bases and J by 0 bases, and 11 bases separated the two germline ends. The CDR3 extends over 15 amino acids. The CDR3 DNA sequence: TGTGCCAGCAGCGTCTCCGCGGGGAACCAAGAGACCCAGTACTTC. Its protein product is CASSVSAGNQETQYF.

The chain employs TRBV30 and TRBJ1-6; 7 bases are a match to TRBD1. CDR1 is GTSNPN, CDR2 SVGIG, per germline (reference sequence). CDR3 length: 14 residues. V was pared by 0 bases and J by 9 bases, with 5 bases of the junction left unmatched. CDR3 sequence reads: CAWSVIQGSSPLHF. The CDR3 DNA follows: TGTGCCTGGAGTGTAATACAGGGGAGTTCACCCCTCCACTTT. The full variable domain, completed using reference TRBV30 and TRBJ1-6, is SQTIHQWPATLVQPVGSPLSLECTVEGTSNPNLYWYRQAAGRGLQLLFYSVGIGQISSEVPQNLSASRPQDRQFILSSKKLLLSDSGFYLCAWSVIQGSSPLHFGNGTRLTVT.

This clone has just a few counts. V gene TRBV5-4 combines with J gene TRBJ2-7; 8 bases match TRBD2. CDR3 length: 15 residues. Germline-derived CDR1 and CDR2 are SGHNT and YYREEE (reference sequence). After removal of 4 bases from V and 4 bases from J, the junction contained 10 bases not matched to a gene. The CDR3 nucleotides are TGTGCCAGCAGCCCCCGGCAGCGGGAGACGTACGAGCAGTACTTC. Translating it yields CASSPRQRETYEQYF. The complete variable domain, with remaining parts taken from reference TRBV5-4 and TRBJ2-7, reads ETGVTQSPTHLIKTRGQQVTLRCSSQSGHNTVSWYQQALGQGPQFIFQYYREEENGRGNFPPRFSGLQFPNYSSELNVNALELDDSALYLCASSPRQRETYEQYFGPGTRLTVT.

The count of this clone is one. The V gene is TRBV27, the J gene TRBJ2-7; 7 nucleotides line up with TRBD1. After removal of 5 bases from V and 3 bases from J, the junction contained 4 bases not matched to a gene. The length of the CDR3 is 13 residues. Germline CDR1 and CDR2: MNHEY and SMNVEV (reference sequence). The CDR3: CASSPGQLYEQYF. CDR3 sequence (DNA): TGTGCCAGCAGTCCGGGACAGCTCTACGAGCAGTACTTC.

With regard to this clone: At one end the junction does not follow the germline gene, possibly because of a read error. This chain links TRBV6-1 with TRBJ2-5; weak D call: TRBD1 (6 bases). The CDR3 contains 15 residues. CDR1 and CDR2 from the germline V gene are MNHNS and SASEGT. CDR3 coding DNA: TGTTCCAGCAGTGACCGAACAGGGAGCTTTGGGACCCAGTACTTC. This codes for CSSSDRTGSFGTQYF.

The chain uses TRBV19 and TRBJ1-4, with D perhaps TRBD1 (6 bases). The CDR3 extends over 15 amino acids. Trimming removed 5 bases at V and 5 bases at J, with 15 bases between. Germline values: CDR1 LNHDA, CDR2 SQIVND (reference sequence). In DNA form, the CDR3 reads TGTGCCAGTAGTCCGAGCAGGGGTCCCAATGAAAAACTGTTTTTT. Encoded protein: CASSPSRGPNEKLFF.

This rearrangement joins TRBV2 to TRBJ2-5, with 10 bases matching TRBD1. The germline V gene has CDR1 SNHLY and CDR2 FYNNEI. The CDR3 runs 15 residues. Trimming cost V 9 bases and J 4 bases; bases outside gene matches: 11. The CDR3 DNA reads as TGTGCCAGTCCCCTCCAGGGACAGGGGATAGAGACCCAGTACTTC. It codes for CASPLQGQGIETQYF.

The table lists this clone with a few counts. This chain uses TRBV28 with TRBJ2-7; D remains ambiguous. Germline CDR1 MDHEN, CDR2 SYDVKM. V lost 2 bases and J lost 6, with 14 bases in between. The CDR3 extends over 14 amino acids. CDR3 residues: CASSLRQAPREQYF. CDR3 DNA sequence: TGTGCCAGCAGTTTACGGCAGGCCCCCCGCGAGCAGTACTTC.

This clone was detected a few times. The rearrangement joins TRBV28 to TRBJ1-2; D is unclear. V gave up 4 bases and J gave up 8 bases, with 11 bases separating them. The germline gives CDR1 MDHEN, CDR2 SYDVKM. The CDR3 covers 12 residues. The CDR3 region is CASSSRGYGYTF. In DNA, the CDR3 is TGTGCCAGCAGTTCCCGGGGATACGGCTACACCTTC.

This sequence joins TRBV19 and TRBJ2-7; TRBD2 agrees at 8 bases. Losses at the gene ends were 4 bases for V and 4 bases for J; bases not matched to a gene: 9. Germline CDR1 is LNHDA and CDR2 is SQIVND (reference sequence). The CDR3 is 15 residues long. The CDR3 region is CASSRRTSSSYEQYF. The CDR3 DNA sequence: TGTGCCAGTAGTAGGCGGACTAGCTCCTCGTACGAGCAGTACTTC.